This is a list of T cell receptor beta chains from one sample in a study of T-cell memory formation after mild COVID-19. TCRdb used MiXCR to reprocess the 5' RACE reads, holding one entry per CDR3 protein. Among approximately 270,000 distinct CDR3 sequences, about 17% were seen once, and the ten largest hold approximately 25%. The sequenced material came from PBMCs or a T cell subset sorted from them (not recorded which). Source of these receptors: a man younger than 30 who had mild COVID-19 (a few samples of this study predate the infection). Cell type and time point are not known. CDR3s include the opening cysteine and the closing phenylalanine or tryptophan. The D gene is left open where the match is weak. Only part of the rows carry a size: once, few, many, or a class if the clone is expanded.

cdr3_aa: CKPSGGAGETQYF
cdr3_nt: TGCAAACCTAGCGGGGGGGCCGGGGAGACCCAGTACTTC
j_call: TRBJ2-5
d_call: TRBD2
clone_size: -
v_call: TRBV20-1

cdr3_aa: CASSLGRLAGGELFF
cdr3_nt: TGTGCCAGCAGCTTAGGCAGACTAGCCGGCGGGGAGCTGTTTTTT
j_call: TRBJ2-2
d_call: TRBD2
clone_size: -
v_call: TRBV7-2

cdr3_aa: CASSLVVGGHVGELFF
cdr3_nt: TGTGCCAGCAGCTTAGTAGTGGGGGGGCATGTCGGGGAGCTGTTTTTT
j_call: TRBJ2-2
d_call: -
clone_size: -
v_call: TRBV7-8

cdr3_aa: CASSLNPPGAETQYF
cdr3_nt: TGTGCCAGCAGCTTAAACCCCCCAGGAGCGGAGACCCAGTACTTC
j_call: TRBJ2-5
d_call: -
clone_size: few
v_call: TRBV7-2

cdr3_aa: CSVASESSGNTIYF
cdr3_nt: TGCAGCGTTGCCAGTGAGAGCTCTGGAAACACCATATATTTT
j_call: TRBJ1-3
d_call: -
clone_size: -
v_call: TRBV29-1

cdr3_aa: CASSIRGEAFF
cdr3_nt: TGTGCCAGTAGTATCCGGGGAGAAGCTTTCTTT
j_call: TRBJ1-1
d_call: -
clone_size: -
v_call: TRBV19

cdr3_aa: CASSQDDREPYEQYF
cdr3_nt: TGCGCCAGCAGCCAAGATGATCGGGAACCCTACGAGCAGTACTTC
j_call: TRBJ2-7
d_call: -
clone_size: -
v_call: TRBV4-1

cdr3_aa: CAPPSGGKGDTQYF
cdr3_nt: TGTGCCCCCCCGAGCGGGGGGAAGGGGGATACGCAGTATTTT
j_call: TRBJ2-3
d_call: -
clone_size: -
v_call: TRBV21-1

cdr3_aa: CASSQSGRSPLHF
cdr3_nt: TGCGCCAGCAGCCAATCCGGGAGATCACCCCTCCACTTT
j_call: TRBJ1-6
d_call: -
clone_size: few
v_call: TRBV4-1

cdr3_aa: CASSQDPKRGRETQYF
cdr3_nt: TGCGCCAGCAGCCAAGATCCGAAGCGGGGACGGGAGACCCAGTACTTC
j_call: TRBJ2-5
d_call: TRBD2
clone_size: -
v_call: TRBV4-1

cdr3_aa: CASAWDSINTEAFF
cdr3_nt: TGTGCCAGCGCCTGGGACAGTATAAACACTGAAGCTTTCTTT
j_call: TRBJ1-1
d_call: TRBD1
clone_size: -
v_call: TRBV12-3/TRBV12-4

cdr3_aa: CASSRAGGEQYF
cdr3_nt: TGTGCCAGCAGTCGAGCGGGGGGGGAGCAGTATTTT
j_call: TRBJ2-3
d_call: TRBD2
clone_size: -
v_call: TRBV7-8

cdr3_aa: CASSPAVSTDTQYF
cdr3_nt: TGTGCCAGCTCACCAGCGGTTAGCACAGATACGCAGTATTTT
j_call: TRBJ2-3
d_call: -
clone_size: -
v_call: TRBV18

cdr3_aa: CASSPELAGAYNEQFF
cdr3_nt: TGCGCCAGCAGCCCAGAACTAGCGGGGGCCTACAATGAGCAGTTCTTC
j_call: TRBJ2-1
d_call: TRBD2
clone_size: few
v_call: TRBV4-1

cdr3_aa: CATSETRQIGEKLFF
cdr3_nt: TGTGCCACCAGCGAGACGAGACAGATTGGGGAAAAACTGTTTTTT
j_call: TRBJ1-4
d_call: -
clone_size: few
v_call: TRBV15

cdr3_aa: CASSYGEQGGTEAFF
cdr3_nt: TGTGCCAGCAGTTACGGGGAACAGGGTGGAACTGAAGCTTTCTTT
j_call: TRBJ1-1
d_call: -
clone_size: -
v_call: TRBV6-5

cdr3_aa: CASSFGLAVDTQYF
cdr3_nt: TGCGCCAGCAGCTTCGGACTAGCTGTAGATACGCAGTATTTT
j_call: TRBJ2-3
d_call: TRBD2
clone_size: -
v_call: TRBV5-1

cdr3_aa: CASKTGHLSTGELFF
cdr3_nt: TGCGCCAGCAAGACAGGGCATTTGAGCACCGGGGAGCTGTTTTTT
j_call: TRBJ2-2
d_call: TRBD1
clone_size: few
v_call: TRBV4-1

cdr3_aa: CASSQGETSGLSTDTQYF
cdr3_nt: TGTGCCAGCAGCCAAGGGGAGACTAGCGGATTGAGCACAGATACGCAGTATTTT
j_call: TRBJ2-3
d_call: TRBD2
clone_size: many
v_call: TRBV3-1

cdr3_aa: CASSRRQLSYNEQFF
cdr3_nt: TGCGCCAGCAGCCGCCGACAGTTATCCTACAATGAGCAGTTCTTC
j_call: TRBJ2-1
d_call: -
clone_size: few
v_call: TRBV4-3

cdr3_aa: CASSLVASDEQYF
cdr3_nt: TGTGCCAGCAGCTTGGTTGCTTCCGACGAGCAGTACTTC
j_call: TRBJ2-7
d_call: -
clone_size: few
v_call: TRBV5-4

cdr3_aa: CSVGQAGSDTQYF
cdr3_nt: TGCAGCGTTGGGCAGGCGGGATCAGATACGCAGTATTTT
j_call: TRBJ2-3
d_call: -
clone_size: -
v_call: TRBV29-1